This T cell receptor beta chain originates from a study of CD8 T cells in ankylosing spondylitis. CDR1 SGHRS and CDR2 YFSETQ come from the germline V gene. With 0 bases removed from V and 5 bases from J, the gap between germline ends came to 6 bases. The CDR3 runs 14 residues. This clonotype was seen many times. Using quantitative 5'-RACE with molecular barcodes, the authors made TCR beta libraries. TCRdb reprocessed the 5' RACE reads with MiXCR, giving one entry per CDR3 protein. The sample comprises about 250,000 distinct CDR3 sequences, roughly a tenth of which are singletons, and less than 3% rests with the top ten.

Sequencing was performed on blood, either unsorted or a sorted T cell fraction (not recorded which). The receptor's source is a male donor with ankylosing spondylitis or in good health (not recorded which). The V gene is TRBV5-1, the J gene TRBJ1-6, with D unresolved. The CDR3 region is CASSLVGNNSPLHF. The CDR3, as DNA: TGCGCCAGCAGCTTGGTAGGGAATAATTCACCCCTCCACTTT.